The clone carrying this T cell receptor (beta chain) was seen only a few times. This CDR3 spans 13 amino acids. From germline, CDR1 is GTSNPN and CDR2 SVGIG (reference sequence). V shed 8 bases, J shed 9 bases, and the junction held 8 bases outside the gene matches. Diagnoses were established using clinical symptoms, serum thyroxine and TRAb, thyroid ultrasound and orbital computed tomography. The data originate from a study of T cells in Graves' hyperthyroidism and ophthalmopathy. Amplified TCR beta CDR3 regions derived from RNA transcripts. A first-round RT-PCR of the TCR CDR3 used the HTBI primer set. TCRdb independently ran MiXCR on the multiplex PCR reads; one entry per CDR3 protein. The profile shows roughly 330,000 distinct CDR3 sequences, about 15% of them singletons.

The clonotype originates from a man younger than 40 with Graves' hyperthyroidism. Sequences were obtained from blood. The chain couples TRBV30 to TRBJ1-6, with TRBD1 identical over 9 bases. This CDR3 reads CAGRGTGISPLHF. DNA for the CDR3: TGTGCCGGCCGTGGGACAGGGATTTCACCCCTCCACTTT.